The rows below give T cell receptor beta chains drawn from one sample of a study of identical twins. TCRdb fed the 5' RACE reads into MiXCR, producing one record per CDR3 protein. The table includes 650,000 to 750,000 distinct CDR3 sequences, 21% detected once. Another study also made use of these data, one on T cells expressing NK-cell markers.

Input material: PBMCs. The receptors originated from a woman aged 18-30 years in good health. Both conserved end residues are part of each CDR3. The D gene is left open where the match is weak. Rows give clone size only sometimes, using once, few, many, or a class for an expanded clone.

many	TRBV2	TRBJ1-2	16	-	TGTGCCAGCAGTGAAGCTCCGGGCCCCACTCTCTATGGCTACACCTTC	CASSEAPGPTLYGYTF
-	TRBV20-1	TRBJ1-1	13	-	TGCAGTGTTTCAGGGCAATCGAACACTGAAGCTTTCTTT	CSVSGQSNTEAFF
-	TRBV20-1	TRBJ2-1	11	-	TGCAGTGCTAGACTAGATTATGAGCAGTTCTTC	CSARLDYEQFF
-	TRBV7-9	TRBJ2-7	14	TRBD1	TGTGCCAGCAGCTCGTCCCGGGACAGGGGAGGTTGGTACTTC	CASSSSRDRGGWYF
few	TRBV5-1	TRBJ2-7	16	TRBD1	TGCGCCAGCAGCCGATACGGACAGGGGGCGTTGGACGAGCAGTACTTC	CASSRYGQGALDEQYF
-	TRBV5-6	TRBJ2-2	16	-	TGTGCCAGCAGCAAAAGGACGGGAAGTGAGACCGGGGAGCTGTTTTTT	CASSKRTGSETGELFF
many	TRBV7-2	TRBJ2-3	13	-	TGTGCCAGCAGCCACCCTTTGATGGATACGCAGTATTTT	CASSHPLMDTQYF
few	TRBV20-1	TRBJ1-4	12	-	-	CSARESMKNCFF
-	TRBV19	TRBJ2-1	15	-	TGTGCCAGTAGTATACTCTCCGGGACTGTTGATGAGCAGTTCTTC	CASSILSGTVDEQFF
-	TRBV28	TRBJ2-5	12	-	TGTGCCAGCCTCAAATTACCCGAGACCCAGTACTTC	CASLKLPETQYF
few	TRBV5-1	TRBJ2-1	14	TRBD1	TGCGCCAGCACCCCGGGACAGGGATACAATGAGCAGTTCTTC	CASTPGQGYNEQFF
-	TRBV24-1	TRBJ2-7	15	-	TGTGCCACCAGAACGGTCCCTGACGGCTCCTACGAGCAGTACTTC	CATRTVPDGSYEQYF
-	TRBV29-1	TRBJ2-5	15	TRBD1	TGCAGCGTTGAAGAGGGACAGTTCACGCAAGAGACCCAGTACTTC	CSVEEGQFTQETQYF
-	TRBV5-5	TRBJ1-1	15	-	TGTGCCAGCAGCTTGAATGGGGGACCTGTCTCTGAAGCTTTCTTT	CASSLNGGPVSEAFF
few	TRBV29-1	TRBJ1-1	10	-	TGCAGCGCGGTGGTCACTGAAGCTTTCTTT	CSAVVTEAFF